The 23 T cell receptor beta chains given below trace back to one sample, sequenced in a study of T-cell reconstitution after alpha-beta-depleted transplantation in children. Preparation of the TCRbeta library was carried out with unique molecular identifiers. One entry per CDR3 protein results from TCRdb running MiXCR on the PCR reads. This sample has 670,000 or so distinct CDR3 sequences, with around 14% found just once. The sequencing here drew on PBMCs, taken before TCRalphabeta/CD19-depleted stem cell transplant. These receptors were collected from a girl aged 2 to 10 with congenital amegakaryocytic thrombocytopenia, due to receive a stem cell transplant.

The J gene is TRBJ2-3, the V gene TRBV7-9, with 7 nucleotides matching TRBD2. J gave up 3 bases and V 8 bases, and 14 bases lay outside the gene matches. Germline V gene lookup returns CDR1 SEHNR and CDR2 FQNEAQ (reference sequence). This CDR3 contains 16 residues. CDR3 region: CASQLGGDYRTDTQYF. CDR3 sequence (DNA): TGTGCCAGCCAACTTGGGGGGGACTATCGGACAGATACGCAGTATTTT.

This clonotype was found many times. The rearrangement links TRBV9 to TRBJ2-2; either TRBD1 or TRBD2 may supply D (5 bases each). Trimming left V 3 bases short and J 5 bases short, with 11 bases between. CDR1 SGDLS and CDR2 YYNGEE come from the germline V gene. This CDR3 region has 14 residues. CDR3 loop: CASSEEWGTGELFF. The CDR3 DNA follows: TGTGCCAGCAGCGAGGAGTGGGGGACCGGGGAGCTGTTTTTT. Full variable domain (missing parts from reference TRBV9 and TRBJ2-2): DSGVTQTPKHLITATGQRVTLRCSPRSGDLSVYWYQQSLDQGLQFLIQYYNGEERAKGNILERFSAQQFPDLHSELNLSSLELGDSALYFCASSEEWGTGELFFGEGSRLTVL.

This clonotype was counted only a few times. CDR3 loop: CASSWGTVLYNEQFF. CDR3 nucleotide sequence: TGTGCCAGCAGCTGGGGGACAGTCCTCTACAATGAGCAGTTCTTC. The J gene is TRBJ2-1, the V gene TRBV7-9; 7 nucleotides agree with TRBD1. The germline V gene encodes CDR1 SEHNR and CDR2 FQNEAQ (reference sequence). J gave up 3 bases and V 4 bases, and 6 bases lay outside the gene matches. The CDR3 is 15 residues long.

This clonotype was detected many times. The V and J genes are TRBV27 and TRBJ2-2, with D perhaps matching TRBD1 (6 bases). From germline, CDR1 is MNHEY and CDR2 SMNVEV (reference sequence). Trimming pared 3 bases from V and 4 bases from J, leaving 9 bases between. The CDR3 sequence is 14 residues long. DNA for the CDR3: TGTGCCAGCAGTTTGTTAGGGGGCACCGGGGAGCTGTTTTTT. Its protein product is CASSLLGGTGELFF.

This clonotype was counted at least ten times. The chain uses TRBV27 and TRBJ2-7; 9 bases match TRBD2. The CDR3 spans 13 residues. V was clipped by 6 bases and J by 4 bases; unmatched bases: 4. The V gene's germline CDR1 is MNHEY and CDR2 SMNVEV (reference sequence). The CDR3 here is CASRTSGMYEQYF. CDR3 in DNA: TGTGCCAGCAGGACTAGCGGAATGTACGAGCAGTACTTC.

This clonotype was recorded at least ten times. This chain joins TRBV7-9 and TRBJ2-5; D unclear. V shed 2 bases and J shed 0 bases, with 16 bases lying between them. Germline CDR1 SEHNR, CDR2 FQNEAQ (reference sequence). This CDR3 spans 17 amino acids. CDR3 sequence reads: CASSLLQDVRHQETQYF. CDR3 bases: TGTGCCAGCAGCTTACTTCAAGATGTGCGGCACCAAGAGACCCAGTACTTC.

Many counts were recorded for this clonotype. The rearrangement uses TRBV29-1 and TRBJ2-7; tentative D call: TRBD2 (6 bases). V was trimmed by 7 bases and J by 7 bases, leaving 17 bases between them. The CDR3 sequence is 12 residues long. Per germline, CDR1 SQVTM and CDR2 ANQGSEA. The CDR3 DNA is TGCAGCGCCAGTCGGGGGATGTATGAGCAGTACTTC. It specifies CSASRGMYEQYF.

This clonotype has just a few counts. The V gene is TRBV15, the J gene TRBJ1-3, with D possibly TRBD1 on 5 matching bases. Germline-derived CDR1 and CDR2 are LNHNV and YYDKDF (reference sequence). CDR3 length: 16 residues. The V and J ends lost 0 bases and 4 bases respectively, with 13 bases between them. CDR3 amino acids: CATSRDGRRDGNTIYF. The CDR3 bases are TGTGCCACCAGCAGAGATGGTCGACGGGACGGAAACACCATATATTTT.

The V call is TRBV5-1, the J call TRBJ2-1; a weak D match, TRBD1 (6 bases). The length of the CDR3 is 14 residues. CDR1 SGHRS and CDR2 YFSETQ come from the germline V gene. Trimming removed 0 bases at V and 10 bases at J, with 14 bases between. As DNA, the CDR3 is TGCGCCAGCAGCTTGGAAGGGGGAATGATGGAGCAGTTCTTC. This codes for CASSLEGGMMEQFF.

V usage is TRBV20-1 and J usage is TRBJ2-5, with D tentatively TRBD1 (6 bases). The CDR3 totals 15 residues. Germline V gene data show CDR1 as DFQATT and CDR2 as SNEGSKA (reference sequence). Between the trimmed V and J ends, which lost 4 bases and 5 bases, there was a span of 20 bases. The CDR3 spells CSATTGTPGWETQYF. In DNA form, the CDR3 reads TGCAGTGCTACCACCGGGACACCCGGCTGGGAGACCCAGTACTTC.

This clonotype was seen more than once but under ten times. V and J are TRBV28 and TRBJ2-7, with a possible D match to TRBD2 (5 bases). CDR3 size: 13 residues. Per germline, CDR1 MDHEN and CDR2 SYDVKM. V lost 8 bases to trimming and J lost 4 bases, with 15 bases between them. CDR3 coding DNA: TGTGCCAGCGGAGACCGCGGAGGATACGAGCAGTACTTC. Translating it yields CASGDRGGYEQYF.

J is TRBJ2-5 and V is TRBV12-3 or TRBV12-4, with TRBD2 identical over 12 bases. The CDR3 extends over 15 amino acids. Losses at the gene ends were 3 bases for V and 2 bases for J; bases not matched to a gene: 1. The CDR3 region is CASSLTSGGQETQYF. The CDR3, as DNA: TGTGCCAGCAGTTTGACTAGCGGGGGACAAGAGACCCAGTACTTC.

In this sample, this clonotype turned up a few times. The V call is TRBV29-1, the J call TRBJ2-7, with 9 nucleotides matching TRBD1. Germline V gene lookup returns CDR1 SQVTM and CDR2 ANQGSEA. The CDR3 consists of 15 residues. V was clipped by 0 bases and J by 2 bases; unmatched bases: 5. CDR3 nucleotide sequence: TGCAGCGTTGAAGATCGGGGGACAGGGACCTACGAGCAGTACTTC. Translation gives CSVEDRGTGTYEQYF.

This clonotype turned up a few times. The chain uses TRBV28 and TRBJ1-2, with a tentative D call TRBD1 (5 bases). Per germline, CDR1 MDHEN and CDR2 SYDVKM. Trimming removed 3 bases at V and 4 bases at J, with 9 bases between. The CDR3 sequence is 13 residues long. CDR3: CASSFLDTYGYTF. In nucleotides, the CDR3 is TGTGCCAGCAGTTTTTTGGACACCTATGGCTACACCTTC.

At least ten counts were recorded for this clonotype. This chain uses TRBV7-9 with TRBJ1-5, with D possibly TRBD1 on 5 matching bases. Per the germline V gene, CDR1 is SEHNR and CDR2 is FQNEAQ (reference sequence). The CDR3 loop spans 14 amino acids. V lost 2 bases and J 6 bases, leaving 11 bases between the germline ends. CDR3 coding DNA: TGTGCCAGCAGCTTACTGTCCAGGGCTCAGCCCCAGCATTTT. Encoded protein: CASSLLSRAQPQHF.

This clonotype showed up many times. The chain recombines TRBV20-1 with TRBJ2-1; 11 positions match TRBD2. Germline CDR1 DFQATT, CDR2 SNEGSKA (reference sequence). This CDR3 comprises 18 residues. The trim removed 5 bases at V and 3 bases at J, leaving 15 bases unmatched. This CDR3 reads CSAAPVAGGAGFYNEQFF. In DNA form, the CDR3 reads TGCAGTGCTGCGCCCGTAGCGGGAGGGGCAGGCTTCTACAATGAGCAGTTCTTC.

In this sample, this clonotype turned up many times. The rearrangement uses TRBV4-1 and TRBJ2-7; 8 bases align to TRBD1. There are 17 residues in the CDR3. V shed 0 bases, J shed 3 bases, and the junction held 10 bases outside the gene matches. The V gene's germline CDR1 is MGHRA and CDR2 YSYEKL. The CDR3 sequence is CASSQDRGRAKFYEQYF. CDR3 sequence (DNA): TGCGCCAGCAGCCAAGACAGGGGGCGAGCTAAATTCTACGAGCAGTACTTC.

This clonotype appeared many times. The rearrangement uses TRBV7-6 and TRBJ2-5; no definite D call. The germline V gene has CDR1 SGHVS and CDR2 FNYEAQ. The CDR3 runs to 13 residues. Trimming stripped 2 bases from V and 5 bases from J, with 9 bases between. The CDR3 bases are TGTGCCAGCAGCTTACCCCTGGGGGAGACCCAGTACTTC. Translation: CASSLPLGETQYF.

The sample holds many counts of this clonotype. The V call is TRBV5-1, the J call TRBJ2-7; TRBD2 matches at 10 bases. The CDR3 loop spans 16 amino acids. V lost 0 bases, J lost 4 bases, and 7 bases stayed unmatched. Germline CDR1 SGHRS, CDR2 YFSETQ. This chain's CDR3 is CASSLDWASGGYEQYF. CDR3 sequence (DNA): TGCGCCAGCAGCTTGGATTGGGCTAGCGGGGGTTACGAGCAGTACTTC.

The CDR3 region has the DNA TGTGCCAGCAGCTTACAGCCGGGAGAGACCCAGTACTTC. This codes for CASSLQPGETQYF. The gene calls are TRBV7-9 and TRBJ2-5; D is ambiguous. The V and J ends lost 2 bases and 4 bases respectively, with 8 bases between them. Germline loops: CDR1 SEHNR, CDR2 FQNEAQ (reference sequence). This CDR3 contains 13 residues. Supplemented by reference TRBV7-9 and TRBJ2-5, the full variable domain reads DTGVSQNPRHKITKRGQNVTFRCDPISEHNRLYWYRQTLGQGPEFLTYFQNEAQLEKSRLLSDRFSAERPKGSFSTLEIQRTEQGDSAMYLCASSLQPGETQYFGPGTRLLVL.

This clonotype was seen a handful of times. The chain links TRBV20-1 to TRBJ2-3; tentative D call: TRBD2 (5 bases). Trimming pared 1 base from V and 2 bases from J, leaving 25 bases between. The V gene's germline CDR1 is DFQATT and CDR2 SNEGSKA (reference sequence). CDR3 length: 19 amino acids. The CDR3 region has the DNA TGCAGTGCTAGAGCCCTCCAGCACCGGGATCCCGGTCCCACAGATACGCAGTATTTT. Its translation is CSARALQHRDPGPTDTQYF.

The CDR3 bases are TGTGCCAGCAGTTTATTTCACACTGAAGCTTTCTTT. It encodes CASSLFHTEAFF. The chain has TRBV12-3 or TRBV12-4 and TRBJ1-1; unclear D gene. Trimming shortened V by 2 bases and J by 3 bases, and 4 bases separated the two germline ends. This CDR3 spans 12 amino acids.

The sample holds a few counts of this clonotype. V is TRBV11-2 and J is TRBJ2-7, with D unclear. CDR3 length: 14 amino acids. V lost 2 bases to trimming and J lost 7 bases, with 15 bases between them. The germline V gene encodes CDR1 SGHAT and CDR2 FQNNGV. The CDR3 reads CASSLPIPTMEQYF. The DNA for the CDR3 is TGTGCCAGCAGCTTACCCATTCCTACGATGGAGCAGTACTTC.